This T cell receptor beta chain emerged from a study of response to subunit inactivated influenza vaccine. MiXCR was run by TCRdb on the RT-PCR reads, yielding one entry per CDR3 protein. The sample lists 500,000 to 550,000 distinct CDR3 sequences, more than 7% occurring once. After removal of 4 bases from V and 9 bases from J, the junction contained 4 bases not matched to a gene. This CDR3 has 13 amino acids. Germline V gives CDR1 ENHRY, CDR2 SYGVKD. Notes on this clonotype: Its antigen is not known.

Whole-study results and caveats: A suggestion made by the authors is that each seasonal influenza vaccination recruits few new T cells.

The source material was PBMCs from blood, sampled 23 months after vaccination. V gene TRBV10-3 combines with J gene TRBJ2-1; 9 bases are shared with TRBD2. The sequence came from a man between 50 and 70 years old who received an inactivated influenza vaccine. CDR3 region: CAISAAGGVEQFF. For the CDR3, the DNA is TGTGCCATCAGTGCAGCGGGAGGCGTTGAGCAGTTCTTC.